Presented here are 19 T cell receptor gamma chains from one specimen sequenced in a study of gammadelta T cells in human blood. TCRdb re-called the RT-PCR reads using CATT. The repertoire includes about 200 gamma-chain clones, approximately 3% of them detected once, and roughly half sits in the top ten. The sample was Vgamma9Vdelta2 gamma-delta T cells from fetal blood. These TCRs come from a human fetus.

Turning to this clone: A much more abundant neighbour one base away suggests this may be a read error. The limits of the CDR3 on the DNA are not certain, so only TCRdb's listed CDR3 is given. There is no J gene call, but TRGV2 is given as the V gene. Germline lookup yields CDR1 EGSNGY and CDR2 YDSYNSKV. The CDR3 region is 28 residues in length, termini included. This CDR3 reads CATWTIRNSLAVEQHWLSQVSIGRIQHF.

There are a few counts of this clone. It differs at one base from a far larger clone, so likely a read error. Other DNA sequences from this sample encode an identical CDR3 as well. J is TRGJP and V is TRGV9. The CDR3 is 16 residues long. Germline V gene sequence: CDR1 GITISATS, CDR2 ISYDGTV (reference sequence). CDR3 residues: CALWEVQELGKKIKVF. The CDR3, as DNA: TGTGCCTTGTGGGAGGTGCAAGAGTTGGGCAAAAAAATTAAGGTATTT.

As regards this clone: TCRdb assigns this DNA the protein of a much larger clone, which departs from its translation at residue 4; this likely reflects a read error, and the protein shown comes from translating the DNA. This sample also contains other DNA sequences that code for the same CDR3. This chain connects TRGV9 to TRGJP. Looked up from germline, CDR1 is GITISATS and CDR2 is ISYDGTV (reference sequence). CDR3 size: 16 residues. CDR3 loop: CALCEVQELGKKIKVF. The DNA for the CDR3 is TGTGCCTTGTGTGAGGTGCAAGAGTTGGGCAAAAAAATCAAGGTATTT.

By sample fraction, this clone is large. Because the CDR3's place on the DNA is in doubt, the DNA is left out and the CDR3 is given as listed by TCRdb. No J gene was called, and the V gene is TRGV3. The CDR3 is 30 residues long, counting both termini. Germline V gene lookup returns CDR1 VTNTFY and CDR2 YDVSTARD (reference sequence). CDR3 amino acids: CATWDIIIRNSLAVEQHLLSQVSIGRIQHF.

This clone has a handful of counts. A read error may be the cause here, since a much bigger clone is one base away. The genes are TRGV2 and TRGJ1 or TRGJ2. The CDR3 has 10 residues. Losses at the gene ends were 5 bases for V and 12 bases for J; bases not matched to a gene: 7. Germline lookup yields CDR1 EGSNGY and CDR2 YDSYNSKV. The CDR3 region has the DNA TGTGCCACCTGGGTCCACCCGAAACTCTTT. Translated, it gives CATWVHPKLF.

This clone was observed a handful of times. The rearrangement uses TRGV9 and TRGJ1 or TRGJ2. This CDR3 region has 11 residues. Looked up from germline, CDR1 is GITISATS and CDR2 is ISYDGTV (reference sequence). Trimming at V came to 4 bases and at J to 3 bases, leaving 0 bases not matched to a gene. CDR3 coding DNA: TGTGCCTTGTGGGATTATTATAAGAAACTCTTT. This translates into CALWDYYKKLF.

There are a few counts of this clone. One end of the junction fails to match germline, which may point to a read error. This chain uses TRGV9 with TRGJP. The CDR3 has 17 amino acids. Germline V gene sequence: CDR1 GITISATS, CDR2 ISYDGTV (reference sequence). The CDR3 DNA reads as TGTGCCTTGTGGGAGGTGGTTCAAGAGTTGGACAAAAAAATCAAGGTATTT. Translated, it gives CALWEVVQELDKKIKVF.

Relative to its sample, this clone is large. The chain employs TRGV9 and TRGJP. Germline CDR1 is GITISATS and CDR2 is ISYDGTV (reference sequence). The length of the CDR3 is 19 residues. The junction had 9 bases not matched to a gene; V was cut back by 0 bases and J by 4 bases. The CDR3 DNA follows: TGTGCCTTGTGGGAGGTGCAAAGGGGCCAAGAGTTGGGCAAAAAAATCAAGGTATTT. This codes for CALWEVQRGQELGKKIKVF.

This clone has more than one count but fewer than ten. This DNA translates differently at residue 4 from the TCRdb protein, which is that of a much larger clone; a read error is likely, and the protein shown is the DNA's own translation. The same CDR3 is also encoded by other DNA sequences in this sample. The J gene is TRGJP, the V gene TRGV9. The CDR3 runs to 16 residues. CDR1 and CDR2 from the germline V gene are GITISATS and ISYDGTV (reference sequence). The CDR3 protein is CALCEVQELGKKIKVF. CDR3 bases: TGTGCCTTGTGCGAGGTGCAAGAGTTGGGCAAAAAAATCAAGGTATTT.

Sample share makes this clone large. The DNA is omitted, as the CDR3 cannot be located on it reliably, and the CDR3 follows TCRdb's listing. V gene TRGV2 was called; the J gene was not. CDR1 is EGSNGY, CDR2 YDSYNSKV, per germline. The CDR3 has 28 residues if both end residues are counted. CDR3: CATWTIRNSLAVEQHLLSQVSIGRIQHF.

The chain employs TRGV1 and TRGJ1 or TRGJ2. TRGV1 falls under the ORF class, with uncertain function. After removal of 0 bases from V and 0 bases from J, the junction contained 8 bases not matched to a gene. The CDR3 consists of 16 residues. The CDR3 is CATWDRPPKNYYKKLF. The CDR3 DNA sequence: TGTGCCACCTGGGACAGGCCTCCGAAGAATTATTATAAGAAACTCTTT.

This clone has just a few counts. Since a far larger clone is one base different, this is likely a read error. The same CDR3 is also encoded by other DNA sequences in this sample. The chain recombines TRGV9 with TRGJP. Germline V gene sequence: CDR1 GITISATS, CDR2 ISYDGTV (reference sequence). This CDR3 is 16 amino acids long. CDR3 DNA sequence: TGTGCCTTGTGGGAGGTGCAAGAGTTGGGCAAAAAAATCAAGGTGTTT. This codes for CALWEVQELGKKIKVF.

About this clone: The TCRdb protein, from a much larger clone, departs from this DNA's translation at residue 14, likely by read error; the protein shown derives from the DNA. This chain connects TRGV9 to TRGJP. Per the germline V gene, CDR1 is GITISATS and CDR2 is ISYDGTV (reference sequence). The CDR3 sequence is 16 residues long. CDR3: CALWEVQELGKKIMVF. In DNA form, the CDR3 reads TGTGCCTTGTGGGAGGTGCAAGAGTTGGGCAAAAAAATCATGGTATTT.

This clone is classed as large (0.1 to 1%). This chain connects TRGV9 to TRGJ1 or TRGJ2. TCRdb carries no J gene annotation; the J gene was assigned here by matching the DNA with germline. This CDR3 has 13 amino acids. The V segment lost 3 bases and the J segment 0 bases; nucleotides outside the gene matches: 2. Per the germline V gene, CDR1 is GITISATS and CDR2 is ISYDGTV (reference sequence). CDR3 region: CALWEKNYYKKLF. DNA of the CDR3: TGTGCCTTGTGGGAGAAGAATTATTATAAGAAACTCTTT.

Sample share makes this clone hyperexpanded. The chain joins TRGV8 to TRGJP1. CDR3 size: 12 residues. CDR1 and CDR2 from the germline V gene are VENAVY and YDSYNSRV. V lost 5 bases to trimming and J lost 3 bases; unmatched junction nucleotides: 0. The CDR3 DNA follows: TGTGCCACCTGGGCCACTGGTTGGTTCAAGATATTT. This encodes CATWATGWFKIF.

This clone is termed large. The DNA is left out, because the CDR3 cannot be placed on it with certainty; the CDR3 is given as TCRdb lists it. The J gene is uncalled and the V gene is TRGV3. Germline V gene data show CDR1 as VTNTFY and CDR2 as YDVSTARD (reference sequence). The CDR3 has 31 residues if both end residues are counted. This chain's CDR3 is CATWDRLIIRNSLAVEQHWLSQVSIGRIQHF.

Of note for this clone: The protein TCRdb lists differs from the translation of the DNA at residue 14; the protein given here is translated from the DNA itself. The V gene corresponds to TRGV9; no J gene was called. The CDR3 is made up of 16 amino acids. In germline, CDR1 is GITISATS, CDR2 ISYDGTV (reference sequence). CDR3 loop: CALWEVGTLGKKINVF. DNA for the CDR3: TGTGCCTTGTGGGAGGTGGGAACGTTGGGCAAAAAAATCAATGTATTT.

This clone ranks as hyperexpanded. V and J are TRGV10 and TRGJ1 or TRGJ2. TRGV10 carries the ORF label, with uncertain function. The CDR3 consists of 11 residues. V shed 8 bases, J shed 2 bases, and the junction held 1 base outside the gene matches. The CDR3 spells CAAWDYYKKLF. CDR3 in DNA: TGTGCTGCGTGGGATTATTATAAGAAACTCTTT.

Sample share makes this clone large. Distinct nucleotide sequences in the sample also encode this CDR3. This chain links TRGV9 with TRGJP. This CDR3 comprises 16 residues. Losses at the gene ends were 2 bases for V and 4 bases for J; bases not matched to a gene: 2. Looked up from germline, CDR1 is GITISATS and CDR2 is ISYDGTV (reference sequence). The CDR3 sequence is CALWEAQELGKKIKVF. CDR3 nucleotide sequence: TGTGCCTTGTGGGAGGCACAAGAGTTGGGCAAAAAAATCAAGGTATTT.